This passage covers 2 T cell receptor beta chains from one sample sequenced in a study of human T cells and chemical hapten exposure. TCRdb used MiXCR to reprocess the RACE reads, holding one entry per CDR3 protein. The sample has 60,000 to 75,000 distinct CDR3 sequences; about 7% are singletons. Time point given: pre-sensitization, week 0. Noted treatment: therapeutic diphenylcyclopropenone sensitization with weekly scalp DPC. The sequencing used whole blood, collected in connection with sensitization to the hapten diphenylcyclopropenone (DPC). These receptors were taken from a woman aged 30 to 39 with alopecia areata. Some clones in this sample may be carry-over from other donors' samples.

This clonotype was found many times. V and J are TRBV2 and TRBJ2-2; D not certain. Germline V CDR1 and CDR2: SNHLY, FYNNEI. The germline V and J ends were trimmed by 0 bases and 1 base, with 15 bases remaining between them. This CDR3 comprises 18 residues. The CDR3 DNA reads as TGTGCCAGCAGTGAAGCGTATAAGGGTTGGGTGAACACCGGGGAGCTGTTTTTT. Translation: CASSEAYKGWVNTGELFF.

This clonotype came up many times. The V gene is TRBV29-1, the J gene TRBJ1-2; no clear D. The CDR3 contains 14 residues. V was clipped by 0 bases and J by 3 bases, with 11 bases between them. Germline CDR1 and CDR2: SQVTM and ANQGSEA. CDR3 DNA: TGCAGCGTTGAAGATCGAGAGGAGCACTATGGCTACACCTTC. Amino acids: CSVEDREEHYGYTF.